What follows are 20 T cell receptor beta chains derived from one specimen sequenced in a study of blood T cell repertoires in COVID-19. Only in-frame clones appear in the TCRdb table, and some are missing; sequencing was by immunoSEQ multiplex PCR. Of roughly 230,000 clones listed, approximately 82% are singletons. The sequenced material came from peripheral blood. The receptors originated from a woman of 80 years or more with acute or convalescent COVID-19.

The rearrangement joins TRBV5-1 to TRBJ1-1, with 7 nucleotides matching TRBD1. The CDR3 sequence is 14 residues long. The J segment lost 5 bases and the V segment lost 4 bases, leaving 8 bases of the junction unmatched. Per the germline V gene, CDR1 is SGHRS and CDR2 is YFSETQ. The CDR3 sequence: CASSTGQARTEAFF. DNA for the CDR3: TGCGCCAGCAGCACCGGACAGGCGAGGACTGAAGCTTTCTTT.

This rearrangement joins TRBV19 to TRBJ1-2; no firm D call. The CDR3 extends over 12 amino acids. Per the germline V gene, CDR1 is LNHDA and CDR2 is SQIVND (reference sequence). V was cut by 2 bases and J by 8 bases, with 9 bases left in between. CDR3 protein: CASSISGRGYTF. The CDR3 DNA is TGTGCCAGTAGTATATCTGGGAGAGGCTACACCTTC.

The V and J genes are TRBV9 and TRBJ1-1; 10 bases match TRBD1. CDR3 length: 15 amino acids. Germline trimming cut 4 bases from V and 10 bases from J; bases unmatched to any gene: 13. Germline lookup yields CDR1 SGDLS and CDR2 YYNGEE. DNA of the CDR3: TGTGCCAGCAGCACAACCGGGACAGGGGCCGCGGCAGCTTTCTTT. It codes for CASSTTGTGAAAAFF.

The rearrangement links TRBV11-3 to TRBJ2-7; D call uncertain. The CDR3 totals 11 residues. Germline V lookup: CDR1 SGHNT, CDR2 YENEEA. Trimming took 4 bases from V and 4 from J, leaving 5 bases between them. CDR3 coding DNA: TGTGCCAGCAGCTACGGGTACGAGCAGTACTTC. Protein product: CASSYGYEQYF.

The chain is built from TRBV15 and TRBJ2-3; D unresolved. The CDR3 runs 12 residues. Germline lookup yields CDR1 LNHNV and CDR2 YYDKDF (reference sequence). Deletions cut 8 bases from V and 11 bases from J, with 17 bases between. CDR3 region: CATSQETPKQYF. The CDR3, as DNA: TGTGCCACCTCGCAAGAGACTCCAAAGCAGTATTTT.

V usage is TRBV4-1 and J usage is TRBJ1-4; 8 bases match TRBD1. Germline trimming cut 1 base from V and 4 bases from J; bases unmatched to any gene: 11. The CDR3 runs 18 residues. The germline gives CDR1 MGHRA, CDR2 YSYEKL. The CDR3 coding sequence is TGCGCCAGCAGCCAAGGGGGCCCAGGGGGCGATGTTAATGAAAAACTGTTTTTT. Translation gives CASSQGGPGGDVNEKLFF.

DNA for the CDR3: TGCGCCAGCAGCTCACAGGTGGTCAATGAGCAGTTCTTC. Protein product: CASSSQVVNEQFF. The J gene is TRBJ2-1, the V gene TRBV5-1; TRBD1 is a possible D gene (5 bases). The CDR3 length is 13 residues. Trimming took 3 bases from V and 6 from J, leaving 10 bases between them. The germline gives CDR1 SGHRS, CDR2 YFSETQ.

This clone has more than one count but fewer than ten. This chain connects TRBV5-6 to TRBJ1-2; a possible D gene is TRBD1 (6 bases). The CDR3 consists of 15 residues. The germline V and J ends were trimmed by 6 bases and 4 bases, with 19 bases remaining between them. Germline V gene data show CDR1 as SGHDT and CDR2 as YYEEEE. This chain's CDR3 is CASKTGSAWVYGYTF. CDR3 nucleotides: TGTGCCAGCAAAACAGGGTCTGCTTGGGTCTATGGCTACACCTTC.

As concerns this clone: The sample holds other DNA sequences that translate to the same CDR3. The genes are TRBV5-1 and TRBJ1-6; TRBD1 matches 8 bases. The CDR3 sequence is 14 residues long. J gave up 8 bases and V 4 bases, and 5 bases lay outside the gene matches. The germline V gene encodes CDR1 SGHRS and CDR2 YFSETQ. The CDR3 reads CASSLTGGDSPLHF. The DNA for the CDR3 is TGCGCCAGCAGCCTTACAGGGGGGGATTCACCCCTCCACTTT.

This clone was picked up one time. The V and J genes are TRBV6-4 and TRBJ2-7; 8 bases are shared with TRBD2. The CDR3 is 14 amino acids. Germline CDR1 is MRHNA and CDR2 is SNTAGT. V was pared by 5 bases and J by 2 bases, with 5 bases of the junction left unmatched. CDR3 DNA sequence: TGTGCCAGCAGTTTGACTAGCGTCACCTACGAGCAGTACTTC. It translates to CASSLTSVTYEQYF.

The V and J genes are TRBV3-1 (or the pseudogene TRBV3-2) and TRBJ2-5; 16 positions agree with TRBD2. V gave up 4 bases and J gave up 1 base; unmatched junction bases: 3. This CDR3 contains 17 residues. The germline CDR1 and CDR2 sequences are LGHDT and YNNKEL (reference sequence). The CDR3: CASSPGLAGGVQETQYF. The DNA of the CDR3 is TGTGCCAGCAGCCCGGGACTAGCGGGGGGGGTCCAAGAGACCCAGTACTTC.

The chain uses TRBV7-9 and TRBJ1-5; possibly TRBD1 for D (6 bases). CDR3 length: 15 residues. With 5 bases removed from V and 2 bases from J, the gap between germline ends came to 13 bases. Germline CDR1 reads SEHNR; CDR2 reads FQNEAQ (reference sequence). CDR3 nucleotides: TGTGCCAGCAGCCCCCAGGGGACGGGCAATCAGCCCCAGCATTTT. Amino acids: CASSPQGTGNQPQHF.

CDR3 region: CASSLKSVDSPLHF. CDR3 nucleotides: TGCGCCAGCAGCTTGAAGTCAGTTGATTCACCCCTCCACTTT. This chain connects TRBV5-1 to TRBJ1-6; no reliable D call. V was cut by 1 base and J by 8 bases, with 10 bases left in between. Germline V CDR1 and CDR2: SGHRS, YFSETQ. The CDR3 length is 14 residues.

V gene TRBV5-5 combines with J gene TRBJ1-1, with 9 bases matching TRBD1. Germline V gene data show CDR1 as SGHKS and CDR2 as YYEKEE (reference sequence). CDR3 length: 16 amino acids. The V segment lost 6 bases and the J segment 2 bases; nucleotides outside the gene matches: 11. The DNA for the CDR3 is TGTGCCAGCACCAAGACAGGGGGAGTGGAAAACACTGAAGCTTTCTTT. This encodes CASTKTGGVENTEAFF.

This clone is a singleton in its sample. The rearrangement uses TRBV6-6 and TRBJ2-5; 8 bases align to TRBD1. V was pared by 8 bases and J by 3 bases, with 8 bases of the junction left unmatched. The CDR3 spans 14 residues. The germline V gene has CDR1 MNHNY and CDR2 SVGAGI (reference sequence). CDR3 nucleotides: TGTGCCAGCTACGGCCCGGACAGGGAAGAGACCCAGTACTTC. Translated: CASYGPDREETQYF.

V usage is TRBV7-3 and J usage is TRBJ2-1; 8 bases line up with TRBD2. The germline V gene has CDR1 SGHTA and CDR2 FQGTGA. Unmatched junction bases numbered 8, after V lost 1 base and J lost 9 bases. There are 15 residues in the CDR3. CDR3 coding DNA: TGTGCCAGCAGCTTAAGCGGGGGGAAGGCGGGTGAGCAGTTCTTC. It is translated as CASSLSGGKAGEQFF.

The chain recombines TRBV18 with TRBJ2-5; TRBD1 matches 7 bases. V lost 3 bases to trimming and J lost 1 base; unmatched junction nucleotides: 5. This CDR3 contains 15 residues. In germline, CDR1 is KGHSH, CDR2 LQKENI. The CDR3 is CASSPPTGVQETQYF. The CDR3 DNA sequence: TGTGCCAGCTCACCGCCCACAGGGGTCCAAGAGACCCAGTACTTC.

This chain connects TRBV11-1 to TRBJ2-3, with D unresolved. Trimming cost V 6 bases and J 0 bases, with 4 bases left between them. CDR1 SGHAT and CDR2 FQDESV come from the germline V gene (reference sequence). The CDR3 length is 12 residues. Here the CDR3 DNA reads TGTGCCAGCAGACTTAGCACAGATACGCAGTATTTT. It codes for CASRLSTDTQYF.

The chain employs TRBV12-3 or TRBV12-4 and TRBJ1-2; the match to TRBD1 covers 8 bases. The CDR3 has 13 residues. Unmatched junction bases numbered 2, after V lost 4 bases and J lost 4 bases. CDR3 region: CASSSQGVYGYTF. The CDR3 nucleotides are TGTGCCAGCAGTTCACAGGGGGTCTATGGCTACACCTTC.

The V and J genes are TRBV19 and TRBJ2-7; TRBD2 might be the D (5 bases). The CDR3 runs to 14 residues. Germline CDR1 LNHDA, CDR2 SQIVND (reference sequence). V was trimmed by 3 bases and J by 5 bases, leaving 14 bases between them. In DNA, the CDR3 is TGTGCCAGTAGTATGGGAACTAGGAACGACGAGCAGTACTTC. Translating gives CASSMGTRNDEQYF.